The rows below give T cell receptor beta chains drawn from one sample of a study of CD8+CD57+ T cells in acquired aplastic anemia. TCRdb reprocessed the reads with MiXCR, giving one entry per CDR3 protein. Here the sample spans around 250,000 distinct CDR3 sequences, roughly 82% being singletons. The sample comprised sorted CD4+, CD8+, or CD8+CD57+ T cells (not recorded which) from PBMCs. These receptors were taken from a human donor with aplastic anemia. Both conserved end residues are trimmed from each CDR3. Each record gives: V gene, J gene, CDR3 protein.

TRBV7-8	TRBJ2-7	ASSLDSGEQY
TRBV11-1	TRBJ2-1	ASSVQSSGGSGEQF
TRBV10-3	TRBJ1-2	AISESSGSLDGYT
TRBV7-8	TRBJ2-1	ASSLAGGHGQHEQF
TRBV7-9	TRBJ1-6	ASSLSNSPLH
TRBV10-3	TRBJ2-3	AISEILGGDTDTQY
TRBV7-8	TRBJ2-1	ASSLPGGPGTQYQF
TRBV7-3	TRBJ2-1	ASSQEGGGSYNEQF
TRBV12-3/TRBV12-4	TRBJ2-7	ASSPQGDEQY
TRBV5-6	TRBJ1-2	ASSLLRQANYGYT
TRBV2	TRBJ2-7	ASSEGEGTHEQY
TRBV7-3	TRBJ2-1	ASSSGRGTNYGYF
TRBV7-8	TRBJ1-1	ASSLAGGRDTEYF
TRBV5-6	TRBJ2-1	ASSLKRGGYYNEQF
TRBV19	TRBJ1-2	ASSIRTETNYGYT
TRBV29-1	TRBJ2-3	SVEYSAADTQY
TRBV7-9	TRBJ2-1	ASSSVGTSSNEVF
TRBV9	TRBJ2-3	ASGGAGGIDSLY
TRBV7-9	TRBJ2-3	ASGDEGTDSQY
TRBV7-8	TRBJ1-1	ASSLEVSANTQAF
TRBV5-1	TRBJ2-2	ASSFTSGVPGELF
TRBV10-3	TRBJ2-7	ASSDSAPRENQY
TRBV7-9	TRBJ1-6	ASSDTGTEYFAPH
TRBV29-1	TRBJ1-1	SVEGQGEAF
TRBV15	TRBJ1-5	ATSRDKRDRGPGSNQPQH
TRBV6-5	TRBJ2-7	ASSTSGQGYEQY
TRBV29-1	TRBJ1-2	SVGQGAGYGYT
TRBV2	TRBJ2-2	ASRRGSENAQLF
TRBV7-3	TRBJ2-5	ATSIASRKETQY